One T cell receptor (beta chain) is described in this entry. The sample originates from a study of blood T cell repertoires in COVID-19. For the study at large: In each case, the material was cDNA or gDNA derived from T cells, B-cell-depleted T cells, or PBMCs.

Trimming at V came to 5 bases and at J to 0 bases, leaving 4 bases not matched to a gene. Germline CDR1 is MNHEY and CDR2 is SVGEGT. The CDR3 has 15 residues. Clones were sequenced by immunoSEQ multiplex PCR, and TCRdb holds only the in-frame ones, with some missing. The table has around 120,000 clones, 85% to 90% seen once. The chain carries TRBV6-2 or TRBV6-3 and TRBJ2-7, with 10 bases fitting TRBD2. The source material was peripheral blood. The clonotype comes from a man between 65 and 80 years old who had recovered from COVID-19. This chain's CDR3 is CASSPSGRASYEQYF. CDR3 nucleotide sequence: TGTGCCAGCAGTCCGAGCGGGAGGGCCTCCTACGAGCAGTACTTC.